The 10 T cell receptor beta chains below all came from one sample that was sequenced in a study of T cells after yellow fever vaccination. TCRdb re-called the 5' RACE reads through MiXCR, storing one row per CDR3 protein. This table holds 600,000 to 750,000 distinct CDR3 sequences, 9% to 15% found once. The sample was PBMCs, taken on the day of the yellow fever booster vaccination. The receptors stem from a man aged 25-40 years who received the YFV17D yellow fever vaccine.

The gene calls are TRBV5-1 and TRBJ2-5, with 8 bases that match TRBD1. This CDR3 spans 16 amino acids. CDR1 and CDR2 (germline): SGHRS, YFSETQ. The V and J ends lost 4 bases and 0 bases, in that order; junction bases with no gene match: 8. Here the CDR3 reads CASSTTGEPYQETQYF. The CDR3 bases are TGCGCCAGCAGCACGACAGGGGAGCCTTACCAAGAGACCCAGTACTTC.

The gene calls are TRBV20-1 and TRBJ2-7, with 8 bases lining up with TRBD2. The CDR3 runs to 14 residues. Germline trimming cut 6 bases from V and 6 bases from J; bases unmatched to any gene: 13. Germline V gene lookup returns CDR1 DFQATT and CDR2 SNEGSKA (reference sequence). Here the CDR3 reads CSACPGLVQGEQYF. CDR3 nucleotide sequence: TGCAGTGCATGTCCGGGACTAGTACAAGGCGAGCAGTACTTC.

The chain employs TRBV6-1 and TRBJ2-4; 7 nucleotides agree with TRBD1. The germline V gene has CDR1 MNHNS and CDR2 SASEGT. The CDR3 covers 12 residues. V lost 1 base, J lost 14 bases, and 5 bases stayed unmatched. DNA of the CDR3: TGTGCCAGCAGTGAAGAGATGGGACAGAAGTACTTC. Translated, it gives CASSEEMGQKYF.

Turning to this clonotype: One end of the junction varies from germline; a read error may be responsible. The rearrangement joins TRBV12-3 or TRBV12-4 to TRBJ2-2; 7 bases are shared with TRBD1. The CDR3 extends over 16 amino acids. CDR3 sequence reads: CASSLARQGDTGERFF. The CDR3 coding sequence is TGTGCCAGCAGTTTAGCCAGACAGGGTGACACCGGGGAGCGGTTTTTT.

The chain's CDR3 is CASTSNNPSSTDTQYF. CDR3 sequence (DNA): TGTGCCAGCACCTCGAACAACCCATCTAGCACAGATACGCAGTATTTT. The J gene is TRBJ2-3, the V gene TRBV7-2; D is unclear. The germline V gene encodes CDR1 SGHTA and CDR2 FQGNSA. This CDR3 has 16 amino acids. Trimming took off 7 bases at V and 0 bases at J, with 17 bases between the two ends.

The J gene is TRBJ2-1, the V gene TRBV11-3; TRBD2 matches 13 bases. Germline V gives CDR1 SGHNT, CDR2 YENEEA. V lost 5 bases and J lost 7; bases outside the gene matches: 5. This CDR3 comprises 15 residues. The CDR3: CASSHGLAGDNEQFF. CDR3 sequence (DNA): TGTGCCAGCAGCCATGGACTAGCGGGAGATAATGAGCAGTTCTTC.

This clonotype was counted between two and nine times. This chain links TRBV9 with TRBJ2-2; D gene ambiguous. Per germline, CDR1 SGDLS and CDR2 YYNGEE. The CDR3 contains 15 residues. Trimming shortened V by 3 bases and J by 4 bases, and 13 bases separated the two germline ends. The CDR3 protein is CASSAYITSTGELFF. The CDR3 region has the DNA TGTGCCAGCAGCGCATATATAACATCCACCGGGGAGCTGTTTTTT.

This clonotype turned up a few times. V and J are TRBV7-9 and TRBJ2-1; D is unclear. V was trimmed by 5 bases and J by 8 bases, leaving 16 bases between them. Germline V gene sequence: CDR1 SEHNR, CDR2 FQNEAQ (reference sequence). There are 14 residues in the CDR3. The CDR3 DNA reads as TGTGCCAGCAGCCCCTCGGCAGTCGGGTATGAGCAGTTCTTC. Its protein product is CASSPSAVGYEQFF.

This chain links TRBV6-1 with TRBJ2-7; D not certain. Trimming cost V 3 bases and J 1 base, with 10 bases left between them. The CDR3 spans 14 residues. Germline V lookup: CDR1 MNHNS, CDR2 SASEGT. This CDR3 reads CASSEVRASYEQYF. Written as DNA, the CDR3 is TGTGCCAGCAGTGAGGTTAGGGCATCCTACGAGCAGTACTTC.

CDR3 sequence reads: CASSQSLQGNTGELFF. The CDR3 DNA sequence: TGCGCCAGCAGTCAATCACTACAGGGGAACACCGGGGAGCTGTTTTTT. V usage is TRBV23-1 and J usage is TRBJ2-2, with D perhaps matching TRBD1 (6 bases). TRBV23-1 is treated as an ORF (open reading frame) with a function not yet certain. The CDR3 covers 16 residues. The V end lost 0 bases, the J end lost 1 base, and 9 bases lay between the germline ends.